This is a list of T cell receptor beta chains from one sample in a study of T cells expressing NK-cell markers. Each CDR3 protein gets one entry in TCRdb, which reprocessed the 5' RACE reads and gives no DNA. The sample has about 540,000 distinct CDR3 sequences. Material: blood T cells: a sorted CD56 or NKG2C T cell subset, CD4+ or CD8+ T cells, or bulk PBMC T cells (not recorded which). The receptors were gathered from a man aged 18 to 30 in good health. The CDR3 runs from the conserved cysteine through the conserved F or W.

j_gene	v_gene	CDR3aa
TRBJ2-5	TRBV11-2	CASSLVGLENQETQYF
TRBJ2-3	TRBV7-2	CASSLYPGSTDTQYF
TRBJ2-3	TRBV28	CASLKLGLAADTQYF
TRBJ2-5	TRBV28	CASSLRRSAYF
TRBJ2-7	TRBV10-3	CAIRADNSYEQYF
TRBJ1-6	TRBV5-1	CASSLAWTGLSPLHF
TRBJ2-3	TRBV12-3/TRBV12-4	CASSSLESAQYF
TRBJ1-5	TRBV5-5	CASSFRGQLNQPQHF
TRBJ2-5	TRBV12-3/TRBV12-4	CASSLRASGVQETQYF
TRBJ2-2	TRBV12-3/TRBV12-4	CASSSTLSGNTGELFF
TRBJ2-5	TRBV24-1	CATGRGETQYF
TRBJ1-2	TRBV11-1	CASSFNRNFGTEIYGYTF
TRBJ2-5	TRBV12-3/TRBV12-4	CASSFLGSHQETQYF
TRBJ2-5	TRBV10-3	CAISELGFETQYF
TRBJ2-1	TRBV12-3/TRBV12-4	CASSFKALWGEQFF
TRBJ2-1	TRBV28	CASSLSLGDEQFF
TRBJ2-1	TRBV28	CASSLSSRLLAGYNEQFF
TRBJ2-7	TRBV6-2/TRBV6-3	CASSLDGGVYEQYF
TRBJ2-2	TRBV5-1	CASSLALSSGNGELFF
TRBJ2-2	TRBV5-4	CASSFGDRVSGELFF
TRBJ1-1	TRBV6-5	CASSWGLRTGSTEAFF
TRBJ1-5	TRBV20-1	CSHQRGIGNQPQHF
TRBJ2-4	TRBV27	CASGTWASLQYF
TRBJ2-7	TRBV4-3	CASSLQRVSYEQYF
TRBJ1-4	TRBV12-3/TRBV12-4	CASWRSNEKLFF
TRBJ2-5	TRBV18	CASSPSGPGETQYF
TRBJ2-3	TRBV9	CASSSRTLADTQYF
TRBJ2-4	TRBV29-1	CSVEARGRAKNIQYF
TRBJ2-2	TRBV28	CASIRTAASGTGELFF